The 25 T cell receptor beta chains below were found in one sample sequenced in a study of blood T cell repertoires in COVID-19. Clones were read by immunoSEQ multiplex PCR, and TCRdb kept only the in-frame ones, dropping some. This sample has around 300,000 clones, with 87% found just once. Sequenced input: PBMCs or T cells enriched from blood (not recorded which). Receptors originate from a woman aged 40 to 55 who had recovered from COVID-19.

This rearrangement joins TRBV7-9 to TRBJ2-5, with D possibly matching TRBD1 (5 bases). The CDR3 is made up of 13 amino acids. The germline V gene has CDR1 SEHNR and CDR2 FQNEAQ (reference sequence). The V end lost 8 bases, the J end lost 5 bases, and 15 bases lay between the germline ends. The chain's CDR3 is CASGAPRRETQYF. The DNA of the CDR3 is TGTGCCAGCGGGGCTCCCCGTCGGGAGACCCAGTACTTC.

The gene calls are TRBV7-9 and TRBJ1-3; D is ambiguous. This CDR3 contains 17 residues. The germline V and J ends were trimmed by 2 bases and 4 bases, with 18 bases remaining between them. The germline CDR1 and CDR2 sequences are SEHNR and FQNEAQ (reference sequence). CDR3 residues: CASSLTYTDNAGNTIYF. The CDR3 DNA is TGTGCCAGCAGCTTAACCTACACCGACAACGCGGGAAACACCATATATTTT.

The chain links TRBV6-6 to TRBJ1-6, with D unresolved. The germline V and J ends were trimmed by 7 bases and 2 bases, with 3 bases remaining between them. The CDR3 totals 12 residues. CDR1 is MNHNY and CDR2 is SVGAGI in the germline V gene (reference sequence). DNA of the CDR3: TGTGCCAGCACTGCCTATAATTCACCCCTCCACTTT. This gives the protein CASTAYNSPLHF.

The chain links TRBV3-1 (or the pseudogene TRBV3-2) to TRBJ1-1, with no clear D. This CDR3 has 12 amino acids. V shed 7 bases and J shed 4 bases, with 10 bases lying between them. Germline V gene data show CDR1 as LGHDT and CDR2 as YNNKEL (reference sequence). The CDR3 bases are TGTGCCAGCATCGGCGGAGGCACTGAAGCTTTCTTT. It translates to CASIGGGTEAFF.

V and J are TRBV6-1 and TRBJ1-1; 12 bases are a match to TRBD1. This CDR3 contains 16 residues. The V and J ends lost 3 bases and 5 bases, in that order; junction bases with no gene match: 7. The germline gives CDR1 MNHNS, CDR2 SASEGT. The CDR3 DNA reads TGTGCCAGCAGTGAGGGACAGGGGGCCCGGGAAACTGAAGCTTTCTTT. Protein product: CASSEGQGARETEAFF.

The chain recombines TRBV7-2 with TRBJ2-5; 12 bases fit TRBD2. The CDR3 runs 15 residues. Germline V CDR1 and CDR2: SGHTA, FQGNSA. Trimming removed 5 bases from V and 0 bases from J; junction bases left unmatched: 1. CDR3 DNA sequence: TGTGCCAGCAGCACTAGCGGGGGGTACCAAGAGACCCAGTACTTC. It encodes CASSTSGGYQETQYF.

The chain recombines TRBV2 with TRBJ2-5, with 10 bases matching TRBD2. Germline CDR1 SNHLY, CDR2 FYNNEI. This CDR3 is 23 amino acids long. With 0 bases clipped from V and 5 bases from J, the junction kept 27 bases outside the gene matches. CDR3 DNA: TGTGCCAGCAGTGAAGCGCTTGGGAAGGGGGGAACTGCGGCTAGCGGGAGACGGGAGACCCAGTACTTC. Translation: CASSEALGKGGTAASGRRETQYF.

As to this clone: Other DNA sequences in this sample translate to the same CDR3. The rearrangement links TRBV7-9 to TRBJ2-7; 7 bases are a match to TRBD2. The CDR3 sequence is 14 residues long. Germline-derived CDR1 and CDR2 are SEHNR and FQNEAQ (reference sequence). Unmatched junction bases numbered 0, after V lost 0 bases and J lost 1 base. CDR3 sequence: CASSLAGGSYEQYF. In DNA form, the CDR3 reads TGTGCCAGCAGCTTAGCGGGAGGGTCCTACGAGCAGTACTTC.

This clone was counted between two and nine times. V is TRBV5-6 and J is TRBJ1-5, with D possibly TRBD1 on 6 matching bases. The V gene's germline CDR1 is SGHDT and CDR2 YYEEEE. The CDR3 runs 15 residues. The ends were cut back, 3 bases at V and 2 bases at J, with 12 bases in the middle. CDR3 bases: TGTGCCAGCAGCTCCAACAGGGTGGGCAATCAGCCCCAGCATTTT. Encoded protein: CASSSNRVGNQPQHF.

This CDR3 is CASGKGDQNTEAFF. In DNA, the CDR3 is TGTGCCAGCGGGAAGGGGGACCAGAACACTGAAGCTTTCTTT. V is TRBV13 and J is TRBJ1-1, with D tentatively TRBD1 (6 bases). The CDR3 totals 14 residues. Germline CDR1 is PRHDT and CDR2 is FYEKMQ (reference sequence). V shed 8 bases and J shed 1 base, with 14 bases lying between them.

The gene calls are TRBV11-3 and TRBJ2-1; possible D gene TRBD2, 5 bases. V lost 1 base, J lost 6 bases, and 19 bases lay in between. Per the germline V gene, CDR1 is SGHNT and CDR2 is YENEEA. This CDR3 spans 17 amino acids. CDR3 bases: TGTGCCAGCAGCTTAGTAGGCGGAGACACGGGAAGCAATGAGCAGTTCTTC. Its protein product is CASSLVGGDTGSNEQFF.

The V gene is TRBV15, the J gene TRBJ2-5, with unresolved D. Germline V gene lookup returns CDR1 LNHNV and CDR2 YYDKDF (reference sequence). The CDR3 covers 15 residues. Trimming removed 0 bases from V and 3 bases from J, with 11 bases in between. The CDR3 nucleotides are TGTGCCACCAGCAGAGATGTAACTGTCAAAGAGACCCAGTACTTC. It yields the protein CATSRDVTVKETQYF.

J is TRBJ2-3 and V is TRBV10-3, with 8 bases fitting TRBD2. After removal of 5 bases from V and 2 bases from J, the junction contained 6 bases not matched to a gene. This CDR3 has 15 amino acids. Germline values: CDR1 ENHRY, CDR2 SYGVKD. CDR3 region: CAISRKAGDTDTQYF. CDR3 DNA sequence: TGTGCCATCAGTCGAAAAGCGGGAGACACAGATACGCAGTATTTT.

The chain combines TRBV28 with TRBJ2-2; 9 positions match TRBD2. V lost 8 bases and J lost 5; bases outside the gene matches: 12. The CDR3 runs 16 residues. Germline assignment: CDR1 MDHEN and CDR2 SYDVKM. This chain's CDR3 is CASGGGLAGPTGELFF. As DNA, the CDR3 is TGTGCCAGCGGGGGGGGCCTAGCGGGACCGACCGGGGAGCTGTTTTTT.

The chain recombines TRBV5-1 with TRBJ2-3, with TRBD1 identical over 8 bases. Germline V gene data show CDR1 as SGHRS and CDR2 as YFSETQ. V shed 4 bases and J 4 bases; nucleotides not matched to a gene: 14. CDR3 length: 17 amino acids. The CDR3 reads CASSPLGRTGFADTQYF. The CDR3 region has the DNA TGCGCCAGCAGCCCTCTGGGTCGGACAGGGTTTGCAGATACGCAGTATTTT.

The V and J genes are TRBV21-1 and TRBJ1-5. TRBV21-1 is a listed pseudogene. The CDR3 is 13 amino acids. The CDR3, as DNA: TGTGCCAGCAGCAAAGTGCTGGAGCAGCCCCAGCATTTT. This codes for CASSKVLEQPQHF.

There are a few counts of this clone. J is TRBJ1-4 and V is TRBV6-2 or TRBV6-3; the D gene is possibly TRBD1 (5 bases). Between the trimmed V and J ends, which lost 4 bases and 3 bases, there was a span of 15 bases. The germline V gene has CDR1 MNHEY and CDR2 SVGEGT. This CDR3 contains 16 residues. CDR3 nucleotide sequence: TGTGCCAGCAGTTTCCCCGGGGGGTCGGCTAATGAAAAACTGTTTTTT. Translated, it gives CASSFPGGSANEKLFF.

This chain uses TRBV7-8 with TRBJ1-5, with a weak D call TRBD1 (6 bases). V lost 5 bases and J 2 bases, leaving 13 bases between the germline ends. Germline loops: CDR1 SGHVS, CDR2 FQNEAQ. The CDR3 is 15 amino acids. The CDR3 loop is CASSREQGRNQPQHF. CDR3 sequence (DNA): TGTGCCAGCAGCCGAGAACAGGGCCGCAATCAGCCCCAGCATTTT.

The chain has TRBV24-1 and TRBJ2-2; D is uncertain. The germline V and J ends were trimmed by 9 bases and 2 bases, with 9 bases remaining between them. The V gene's germline CDR1 is KGHDR and CDR2 SFDVKD. CDR3 length equals 13 residues. CDR3 loop: CATGDPNTGELFF. CDR3 bases: TGTGCCACCGGAGACCCTAACACCGGGGAGCTGTTTTTT.

A remark on this clone: The sample has other DNA sequences that encode this CDR3 too. The chain joins TRBV27 to TRBJ2-7, with 8 positions matching TRBD2. V was pared by 2 bases and J by 0 bases, with 0 bases of the junction left unmatched. CDR1 is MNHEY and CDR2 is SMNVEV in the germline V gene (reference sequence). The CDR3 spans 14 residues. CDR3 amino acids: CASSLTSGSYEQYF. Written as DNA, the CDR3 is TGTGCCAGCAGTTTAACTAGCGGCTCCTACGAGCAGTACTTC.

This clone was seen a single time. The chain is built from TRBV30 and TRBJ2-2, with D uncertain. V was pared by 0 bases and J by 6 bases, with 11 bases between. There are 14 residues in the CDR3. CDR1 and CDR2 (germline): GTSNPN, SVGIG (reference sequence). The CDR3: CAWSVVTPAGELFF. CDR3 DNA sequence: TGTGCCTGGAGTGTAGTGACACCTGCCGGGGAGCTGTTTTTT.

The chain joins TRBV21-1 to TRBJ2-7; TRBD1, the D gene given by the table, was not confirmed from the DNA. TRBV21-1 is noted as a pseudogene. The CDR3 loop spans 15 amino acids. CDR3 sequence (DNA): TGTGCCAGCACCGAAAGGCCGGACAGGCAGCGCGAGCAGTACTTC. Translated, it gives CASTERPDRQREQYF.

This chain links TRBV9 with TRBJ2-4; 7 nucleotides align to TRBD2. The CDR3 length is 15 residues. Germline CDR1 and CDR2: SGDLS and YYNGEE. The J segment lost 7 bases and the V segment lost 0 bases, leaving 7 bases of the junction unmatched. This CDR3 reads CASSVEGLRENIQYF. In DNA form, the CDR3 reads TGTGCCAGCAGCGTAGAAGGGTTGCGGGAGAACATTCAGTACTTC.

Regarding this clone: The sample has other DNA sequences that encode this CDR3 too. J is TRBJ1-1 and V is TRBV18; TRBD1 is a possible D gene (5 bases). Per germline, CDR1 KGHSH and CDR2 LQKENI. Trimming took off 3 bases at V and 2 bases at J, with 10 bases between the two ends. The CDR3 has 14 amino acids. The DNA of the CDR3 is TGTGCCAGCTCACCCGGGCAGGGAAACACTGAAGCTTTCTTT. Protein: CASSPGQGNTEAFF.

This sequence joins TRBV28 and TRBJ2-5; D gene uncertain. V gave up 3 bases and J gave up 7 bases, with 15 bases separating them. The CDR3 loop spans 14 amino acids. Per the germline V gene, CDR1 is MDHEN and CDR2 is SYDVKM. The CDR3 reads CASSFPRRRVTQYF. The DNA for the CDR3 is TGTGCCAGCAGTTTCCCCAGACGTCGGGTGACCCAGTACTTC.